This TCR beta chain is from a study of cytomegalovirus exposure and HLA in healthy donors. Produced via immunoSEQ multiplex PCR; TCRdb's table is partial and in-frame only. This sample yields 200,000 to 300,000 clones, of which about 92% are seen a single time; 3.1% belongs to the top ten. The validation cohort, a group of some 120 subjects, included the donors and was separate from the approximately 650-subject first cohort. V lost 2 bases to trimming and J lost 6 bases, with 10 bases between them. The CDR3 totals 14 residues. CDR1 SGHDN and CDR2 FVKESK come from the germline V gene. The J gene is TRBJ2-2, the V gene TRBV14; D call uncertain. The sequenced sample consisted of PBMCs. This TCR was sampled from a woman in her twenties or thirties in good health and CMV-seronegative. CDR3 in DNA: TGTGCCAGCAGCCAACCAAGAGTTGCCGGGGAGCTGTTTTTT. It is translated as CASSQPRVAGELFF.